Listed below are T cell receptor beta chains from one sample, sequenced in a study of T cell therapy after organ transplantation. These receptors' targets are unknown. This table comes from immunoSEQ multiplex PCR, and its TCRdb copy is limited to in-frame clones, with some not included. The table lists 15,000 to 20,000 clones, 85% to 90% of them singletons. The sample consisted of CD8+ T cells from blood, taken after autologous CMV-specific T cell therapy. The receptors were gathered from a human patient who had received a solid organ transplant and had CMV disease. The T cells may partly be graft donor cells. The CDR3 runs from the conserved cysteine through the conserved F or W. Fields, in order: V gene, clone size, J gene, D gene, CDR3 protein, CDR3 DNA. D genes are given only for firm matches. Not all rows give a size; the values are once, few, many and, for expanded clones, a class.

>TRBV25-1|NA|TRBJ1-3|NA
CASSLGGGSLNTIYF
TGTGCCAGCAGCCTGGGGGGGGGCTCACTAAACACCATATATTTT
>TRBV6-5|NA|TRBJ2-5|NA
CASSYRQETQYF
TGTGCCAGCAGTTATCGCCAAGAGACCCAGTACTTC
>TRBV27|NA|TRBJ2-1|TRBD1
CASTLWAGGSYNEQFF
TGTGCCAGCACCTTATGGGCAGGGGGCTCCTACAATGAGCAGTTCTTC
>TRBV27|NA|TRBJ2-1|TRBD1
CASSFGERTGGDEQFF
TGTGCCAGCAGTTTCGGGGAGCGGACAGGGGGGGATGAGCAGTTCTTC
>TRBV27|NA|TRBJ2-7|NA
CASSLSIRYEQYF
TGTGCCAGCAGTTTATCGATCCGCTACGAGCAGTACTTC
>TRBV6-5|many|TRBJ1-1|TRBD1
CASTVNRGGEAFF
TGTGCCAGCACCGTCAACAGGGGGGGTGAAGCTTTCTTT
>TRBV4-3|many|TRBJ1-1|NA
CASSQGWGGNTEAFF
TGCGCCAGCAGCCAAGGTTGGGGGGGGAACACTGAAGCTTTCTTT
>TRBV6-1|NA|TRBJ1-3|NA
CASSEQQGHGNTIYF
TGTGCCAGCAGTGAGCAACAGGGTCACGGAAACACCATATATTTT
>TRBV6-4|NA|TRBJ2-4|NA
CASSDSGENIQYF
TGTGCCAGCAGTGACTCGGGGGAAAACATTCAGTACTTC
>TRBV6-4|NA|TRBJ2-3|TRBD1
CASSDGTDTDTQYF
TGTGCCAGCAGTGACGGGACAGACACAGATACGCAGTATTTT
>TRBV6-4|NA|TRBJ2-3|NA
CASSDGVATTDTQYF
TGTGCCAGCAGTGACGGGGTAGCAACAACAGATACGCAGTATTTT
>TRBV27|NA|TRBJ2-7|TRBD2
CASSLSSGSLSYEQYF
TGTGCCAGCAGTTTGTCTAGCGGGAGCTTATCCTACGAGCAGTACTTC
>TRBV19|NA|TRBJ1-3|NA
CASTIDGESGNTIYF
TGTGCCAGTACTATAGACGGGGAATCTGGAAACACCATATATTTT
>TRBV7-3|NA|TRBJ2-7|NA
CASSLNLNRGSNEQYF
TGTGCCAGCAGCTTAAATCTTAACCGGGGGTCAAACGAGCAGTACTTC
>TRBV29-1|NA|TRBJ2-1|TRBD2
CSVQASGSARGSNEQFF
TGCAGCGTTCAGGCTAGCGGGAGTGCCCGAGGGTCCAATGAGCAGTTCTTC
>TRBV6-1|NA|TRBJ1-1|TRBD1
CASSDRQGGLTEAFF
TGTGCCAGCAGTGATCGACAGGGGGGCCTCACTGAAGCTTTCTTT
>TRBV5-6|few|TRBJ2-7|TRBD1
CASSLGGTAGEQYF
TGTGCCAGCAGCTTGGGTGGGACAGCAGGCGAGCAGTACTTC
>TRBV6-6|once|TRBJ2-1|NA
CASSKPGVTYNEQFF
TGTGCCAGCAGCAAGCCGGGGGTGACCTACAATGAGCAGTTCTTC
>TRBV28|medium-sized|TRBJ1-1|NA
CASSLEVRGAHTEAFF
TGTGCCAGCAGTTTGGAGGTACGGGGGGCTCACACTGAAGCTTTCTTT
>TRBV6-6|once|TRBJ2-7|NA
CASSLGYEQYF
TGTGCCAGCAGCCTGGGGTACGAGCAGTACTTC
>TRBV7-2|NA|TRBJ2-7|NA
CASSLRRGPYEQYF
TGTGCCAGCAGCTTACGGCGGGGACCCTACGAGCAGTACTTC
>TRBV4-3|NA|TRBJ1-2|NA
CASSQRTANYGYTF
TGCGCCAGCAGCCAACGGACAGCTAACTATGGCTACACCTTC
>TRBV7-9|NA|TRBJ2-5|NA
CASSLAQDQETQYF
TGTGCCAGCAGCTTAGCGCAGGACCAAGAGACCCAGTACTTC
>TRBV6-5|NA|TRBJ2-5|NA
CASSYPRAGAPQYF
TGTGCCAGCAGTTACCCCCGGGCAGGGGCCCCCCAGTACTTC
>TRBV6-5|NA|TRBJ2-7|TRBD1
CASSPTGTAYYEQYF
TGTGCCAGCAGTCCGACCGGGACAGCGTACTACGAGCAGTACTTC
>TRBV19|NA|TRBJ1-1|NA
CASRERQTNTEAFF
TGTGCCAGTAGGGAGCGACAGACGAACACTGAAGCTTTCTTT
>TRBV6-6|NA|TRBJ2-5|NA
CASSSGYPGETQYF
TGTGCCAGCAGTTCGGGCTACCCTGGGGAGACCCAGTACTTC
>TRBV5-6|large|TRBJ1-2|NA
CASSFQSNYGYTF
TGTGCCAGCAGCTTTCAGTCTAACTATGGCTACACCTTC
>TRBV4-1|NA|TRBJ2-5|NA
CASTPGLHMETQYF
TGCGCCAGCACCCCGGGACTGCACATGGAGACCCAGTACTTC
>TRBV13|few|TRBJ1-1|NA
CASSQIGENTEAFF
TGTGCCAGCAGCCAAATCGGAGAGAACACTGAAGCTTTCTTT
>TRBV9|NA|TRBJ1-5|TRBD1
CASSGDRDSNQPQHF
TGTGCCAGCAGCGGGGACAGGGATAGCAATCAGCCCCAGCATTTT
>TRBV7-9|NA|TRBJ1-1|NA
CASSYSLEAFF
TGTGCCAGCAGCTACAGCCTTGAAGCTTTCTTT
>TRBV21-1|NA|TRBJ1-2|NA
CASSKLGRGVDYGYTF
TGTGCCAGCAGCAAACTGGGGAGGGGGGTCGACTATGGCTACACCTTC
>TRBV27|NA|TRBJ2-7|NA
CASSFAGAYYEQYF
TGTGCCAGCAGTTTCGCAGGGGCTTACTACGAGCAGTACTTC
>TRBV19|NA|TRBJ2-2|NA
CASSNQGWAGELFF
TGTGCCAGTAGTAATCAGGGTTGGGCCGGGGAGCTGTTTTTT
>TRBV10-3|NA|TRBJ2-1|TRBD1
CAINPPTGSYNEQFF
TGTGCCATCAACCCTCCGACAGGGTCCTACAATGAGCAGTTCTTC
>TRBV7-9|NA|TRBJ1-1|NA
CASSFLQQNTEAFF
TGTGCCAGCAGCTTCTTACAGCAGAACACTGAAGCTTTCTTT
>TRBV4-2|NA|TRBJ1-2|NA
CASSFQSNYGYTF
TGTGCCAGCAGCTTTCAGTCTAACTATGGCTACACCTTC
>TRBV19|NA|TRBJ2-7|NA
CASSAGVEQYF
TGTGCCAGTAGTGCAGGGGTCGAGCAGTACTTC
>TRBV4-3|NA|TRBJ1-4|NA
CASSQDGRANEKLFF
TGCGCCAGCAGCCAAGATGGGCGGGCTAATGAAAAACTGTTTTTT
>TRBV5-1|NA|TRBJ2-7|NA
CASSVDRLNEQYF
TGCGCCAGCAGCGTTGACAGGCTGAACGAGCAGTACTTC
>TRBV6-5|NA|TRBJ2-1|TRBD2
CASSYVSGKAGEQFF
TGTGCCAGCAGTTACGTTAGCGGGAAGGCTGGTGAGCAGTTCTTC
>TRBV7-2|NA|TRBJ2-5|TRBD2
CASSLAIAGYQETQYF
TGTGCCAGCAGCTTAGCGATAGCGGGGTACCAAGAGACCCAGTACTTC
>TRBV27|NA|TRBJ2-5|NA
CASSFAWADRKTQYF
TGTGCCAGCAGTTTTGCATGGGCAGATCGGAAGACCCAGTACTTC
>TRBV7-8|once|TRBJ2-5|TRBD2
CASSEGRGGQTQYF
TGTGCCAGCAGCGAAGGACGCGGGGGTCAGACCCAGTACTTC
>TRBV19|NA|TRBJ1-5|TRBD1
CASRPWDRENNQPQHF
TGTGCCAGTAGGCCTTGGGACAGGGAGAACAATCAGCCCCAGCATTTT